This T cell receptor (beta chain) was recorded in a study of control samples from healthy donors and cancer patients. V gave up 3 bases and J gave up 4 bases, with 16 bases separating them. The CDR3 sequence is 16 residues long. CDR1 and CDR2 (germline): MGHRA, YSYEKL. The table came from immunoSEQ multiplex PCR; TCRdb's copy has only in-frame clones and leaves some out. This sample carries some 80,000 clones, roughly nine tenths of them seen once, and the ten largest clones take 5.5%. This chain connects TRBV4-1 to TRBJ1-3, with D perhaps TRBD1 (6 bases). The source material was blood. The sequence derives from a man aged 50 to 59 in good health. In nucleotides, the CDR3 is TGCGCCAGCAGCCAGTGGCTACAGGGTTCGGGAAACACCATATATTTT. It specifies CASSQWLQGSGNTIYF.